Shown below are 17 T cell receptor beta chains from a single sample sequenced in a study of cytomegalovirus exposure and HLA in healthy donors. The PCR made use of 60 Vbeta and 13 Jbeta primers. Profiling relied on immunoSEQ multiplex PCR, and the TCRdb table lists in-frame clones only, not all of them. The table has roughly 130,000 clones, around 79% seen once. Sequencing used PBMCs. These receptors all stem from a woman between 45 and 65 years old in good health and CMV-seropositive.

The chain carries TRBV5-1 and TRBJ2-1; the match to TRBD2 covers 8 bases. V lost 6 bases and J lost 9; bases outside the gene matches: 8. Germline V lookup: CDR1 SGHRS, CDR2 YFSETQ. The CDR3 covers 13 residues. The CDR3 DNA reads TGCGCCAGCACCCGGGGGGGATCGGGTGAGCAGTTCTTC. As protein: CASTRGGSGEQFF.

The table lists this clone with a few counts. The rearrangement joins TRBV7-6 to TRBJ2-5, with D tentatively TRBD1 (5 bases). CDR3 length equals 15 residues. V lost 2 bases, J lost 5 bases, and 15 bases lay in between. Germline V lookup: CDR1 SGHVS, CDR2 FNYEAQ. CDR3 coding DNA: TGTGCCAGCAGCTTACCGGCAGGGATGGCCGAGACCCAGTACTTC. Translated, it gives CASSLPAGMAETQYF. Full variable domain (outside the CDR3, taken from reference TRBV7-6 and TRBJ2-5): GAGVSQSPRYKVTKRGQDVALRCDPISGHVSLYWYRQALGQGPEFLTYFNYEAQQDKSGLPNDRFSAERPEGSISTLTIQRTEQRDSAMYRCASSLPAGMAETQYFGPGTRLLVL.

The genes are TRBV19 and TRBJ1-6, with 7 bases matching TRBD1. The junction had 12 bases not matched to a gene; V was cut back by 4 bases and J by 6 bases. There are 17 residues in the CDR3. CDR1 and CDR2 (germline): LNHDA, SQIVND (reference sequence). The CDR3 is CASSTQGTVASNSPLHF. The CDR3 bases are TGTGCCAGTAGTACCCAGGGGACAGTCGCGTCTAATTCACCCCTCCACTTT.

This chain uses TRBV4-3 with TRBJ1-2, with a tentative D call TRBD1 (5 bases). The germline CDR1 and CDR2 sequences are LGHNA and YSLEER. V lost 1 base, J lost 0 bases, and 12 bases lay in between. The CDR3 consists of 16 residues. The CDR3 region has the DNA TGCGCCAGCAGCCAAGGTCTCAGGGATACTAACTATGGCTACACCTTC. This sequence encodes CASSQGLRDTNYGYTF.

This clone was observed a single time. V gene TRBV5-5 combines with J gene TRBJ2-7; D is possibly TRBD2 (6 bases). Per germline, CDR1 SGHKS and CDR2 YYEKEE (reference sequence). The V gene lost 3 bases and the J gene lost 3 bases, with 7 bases spanning the gap. This CDR3 comprises 12 residues. CDR3 sequence: CASSWGVYEQYF. The CDR3, as DNA: TGTGCCAGCAGCTGGGGGGTCTACGAGCAGTACTTC.

This clone was found a few times. V usage is TRBV20-1 and J usage is TRBJ2-7; D is unresolved. The V gene's germline CDR1 is DFQATT and CDR2 SNEGSKA (reference sequence). V lost 0 bases, J lost 3 bases, and 3 bases lay in between. The CDR3 is made up of 11 amino acids. Here the CDR3 reads CSARDNYEQYF. In DNA form, the CDR3 reads TGCAGTGCTAGAGACAACTACGAGCAGTACTTC.

The V gene is TRBV28, the J gene TRBJ1-2; D gene ambiguous. The CDR3 is 15 residues long. CDR1 and CDR2 from the germline V gene are MDHEN and SYDVKM. Trimming pared 5 bases from V and 4 bases from J, leaving 17 bases between. CDR3 sequence: CASSLAGVGSYGYTF. DNA of the CDR3: TGTGCCAGCAGTCTTGCCGGGGTGGGGAGCTATGGCTACACCTTC.

The chain carries TRBV6-5 and TRBJ2-7; 7 nucleotides line up with TRBD1. The V segment lost 6 bases and the J segment 10 bases; nucleotides outside the gene matches: 9. The CDR3 is 12 residues long. Germline-derived CDR1 and CDR2 are MNHEY and SVGAGI. CDR3 nucleotides: TGTGCCAGCAGAGCCGAGGGGGCTCAACAGTACTTC. It translates to CASRAEGAQQYF.

J is TRBJ1-4 and V is TRBV4-1, with a possible D match to TRBD1 (5 bases). Germline lookup yields CDR1 MGHRA and CDR2 YSYEKL. This CDR3 region has 14 residues. Trimming removed 5 bases from V and 7 bases from J, with 14 bases in between. CDR3 DNA sequence: TGCGCCAGCAGCAACACAGGTGCCCTTGAAAAACTGTTTTTT. Protein sequence: CASSNTGALEKLFF.

The V call is TRBV27, the J call TRBJ2-1; TRBD1 aligns across 7 bases. V was clipped by 5 bases and J by 3 bases; unmatched bases: 10. This CDR3 region has 16 residues. Germline V gene lookup returns CDR1 MNHEY and CDR2 SMNVEV (reference sequence). CDR3 bases: TGTGCCAGCAGTCTTCCCCGACAGGGTCTCTACAATGAGCAGTTCTTC. It is translated as CASSLPRQGLYNEQFF.

The V call is TRBV5-1, the J call TRBJ2-5; 10 nucleotides match TRBD1. TRBJ2-7 matches the DNA end more closely, so the J call is doubtful. Germline assignment: CDR1 SGHRS and CDR2 YFSETQ. CDR3 length equals 14 residues. The CDR3 nucleotides read TGCGCCAGCAGCTCGGGACAGGGGATGAACGAGCAGTACTTC. This gives the protein CASSSGQGMNEQYF.

The chain is built from TRBV4-3 and TRBJ2-5; TRBD1 matches 9 bases. Looked up from germline, CDR1 is LGHNA and CDR2 is YSLEER. This CDR3 comprises 17 residues. V lost 0 bases, J lost 5 bases, and 10 bases stayed unmatched. CDR3 residues: CASSQDTGQGVGETQYF. CDR3 DNA: TGCGCCAGCAGCCAAGATACGGGACAGGGTGTGGGGGAGACCCAGTACTTC.

The chain recombines TRBV10-3 with TRBJ1-2; the match to TRBD1 covers 8 bases. The length of the CDR3 is 14 residues. The J segment lost 4 bases and the V segment lost 10 bases, leaving 11 bases of the junction unmatched. Germline assignment: CDR1 ENHRY and CDR2 SYGVKD. This chain's CDR3 is CATYRGGVGYGYTF. The CDR3 nucleotides are TGTGCCACCTACAGGGGGGGGGTTGGCTATGGCTACACCTTC.

CDR3 loop: CASTTSGGLNTGELFF. The DNA of the CDR3 is TGTGCCAGCACGACTAGCGGGGGGCTGAACACCGGGGAGCTGTTTTTT. The rearrangement uses TRBV28 and TRBJ2-2; 13 bases map to TRBD2. CDR3 length: 16 residues. The trim removed 7 bases at V and 1 base at J, leaving 3 bases unmatched. The V gene's germline CDR1 is MDHEN and CDR2 SYDVKM.

The chain uses TRBV11-2 and TRBJ2-1, with D possibly being TRBD2 (5 bases). This CDR3 comprises 16 residues. V was shortened by 5 bases and J by 7 bases, with 21 bases between the two germline ends. Per germline, CDR1 SGHAT and CDR2 FQNNGV. Written as DNA, the CDR3 is TGTGCCAGCAGCCGAATACGGGGTCCCAGGTTGAATGAGCAGTTCTTC. It encodes CASSRIRGPRLNEQFF.

The V gene is TRBV7-2, the J gene TRBJ1-2; D unresolved. Trimming took off 2 bases at V and 3 bases at J, with 7 bases between the two ends. The CDR3 loop spans 13 amino acids. Per germline, CDR1 SGHTA and CDR2 FQGNSA. CDR3 region: CASSLTVDYGYTF. CDR3 sequence (DNA): TGTGCCAGCAGCTTAACGGTTGACTATGGCTACACCTTC.

The chain joins TRBV11-2 to TRBJ1-2; 8 nucleotides agree with TRBD1. There are 16 residues in the CDR3. The V gene's germline CDR1 is SGHAT and CDR2 FQNNGV. V lost 6 bases, J lost 3 bases, and 12 bases stayed unmatched. The CDR3 loop is CASSRPGGAGDYGYTF. DNA for the CDR3: TGTGCCAGCAGTAGGCCAGGGGGCGCTGGGGACTATGGCTACACCTTC.